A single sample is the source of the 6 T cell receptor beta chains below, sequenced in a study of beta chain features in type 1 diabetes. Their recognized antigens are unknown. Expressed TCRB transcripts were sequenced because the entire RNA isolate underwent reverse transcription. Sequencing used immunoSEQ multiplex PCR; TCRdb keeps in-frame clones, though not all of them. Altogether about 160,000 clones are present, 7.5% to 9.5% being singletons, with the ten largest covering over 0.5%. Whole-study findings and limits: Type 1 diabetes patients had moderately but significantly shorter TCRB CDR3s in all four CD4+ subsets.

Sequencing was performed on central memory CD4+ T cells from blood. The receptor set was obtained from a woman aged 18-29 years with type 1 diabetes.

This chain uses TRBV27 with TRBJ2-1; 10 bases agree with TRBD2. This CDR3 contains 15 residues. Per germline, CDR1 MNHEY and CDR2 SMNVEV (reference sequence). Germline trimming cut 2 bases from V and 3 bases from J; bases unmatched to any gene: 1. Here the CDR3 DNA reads TGTGCCAGCAGTTTACAGCGGGGGGGCTACAATGAGCAGTTCTTC. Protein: CASSLQRGGYNEQFF.

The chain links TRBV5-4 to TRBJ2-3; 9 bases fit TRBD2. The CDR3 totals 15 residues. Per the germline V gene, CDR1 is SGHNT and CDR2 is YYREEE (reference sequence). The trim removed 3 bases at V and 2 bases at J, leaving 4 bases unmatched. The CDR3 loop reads CASSYSGSDTDTQYF. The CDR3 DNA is TGTGCCAGCAGCTATAGCGGGAGTGACACAGATACGCAGTATTTT.

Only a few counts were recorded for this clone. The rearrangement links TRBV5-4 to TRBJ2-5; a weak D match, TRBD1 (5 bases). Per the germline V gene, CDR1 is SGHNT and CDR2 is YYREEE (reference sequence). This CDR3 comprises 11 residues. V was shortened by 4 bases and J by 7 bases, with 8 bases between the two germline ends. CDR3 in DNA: TGTGCCAGCAGCATAGGGGTGACCCAGTACTTC. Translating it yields CASSIGVTQYF.

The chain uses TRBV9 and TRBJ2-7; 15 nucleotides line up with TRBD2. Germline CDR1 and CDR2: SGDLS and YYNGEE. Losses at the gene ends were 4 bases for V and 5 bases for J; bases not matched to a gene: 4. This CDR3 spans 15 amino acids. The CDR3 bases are TGTGCCAGCAGCCAGGGACTAGCGGGGGGAAACGAGCAGTACTTC. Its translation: CASSQGLAGGNEQYF.

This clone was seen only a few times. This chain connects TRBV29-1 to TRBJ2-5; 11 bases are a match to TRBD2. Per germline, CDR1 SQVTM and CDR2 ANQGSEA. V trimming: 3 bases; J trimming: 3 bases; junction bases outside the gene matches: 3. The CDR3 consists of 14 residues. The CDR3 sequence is CSVDGTSGEETQYF. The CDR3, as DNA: TGCAGCGTTGATGGGACTAGCGGAGAAGAGACCCAGTACTTC.

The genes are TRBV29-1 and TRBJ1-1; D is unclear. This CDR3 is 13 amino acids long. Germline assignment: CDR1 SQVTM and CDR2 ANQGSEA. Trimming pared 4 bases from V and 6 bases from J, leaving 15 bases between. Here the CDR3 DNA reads TGCAGCGTTGCAGTGAGGTCTGTAGCTGAAGCTTTCTTT. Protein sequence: CSVAVRSVAEAFF.